The clone carrying this T cell receptor (beta chain) was detected a few times. Its antigen remains unknown. Original processing methods: Counts of TCRs in each sample centred on a median of approximately 96,000 and extended from roughly 23,000 to 700,000. TCRdb reprocessed the RACE reads via MiXCR and lists one record per CDR3 protein. These V and J calls are TCRdb output, not the study's own analysis. The sample yields 300,000 to 400,000 distinct CDR3 sequences, approximately 5.1% seen once. These data come from a study of human T cells and chemical hapten exposure. Study-wide results and limits: Significantly more large CDR3 similarity clusters arose among expanded TCRs than among controls. Positively correlated with patch test score were the counts of PT1 expanded TCRs.

Time point described: pre-sensitization, week 0. Treatment defined: therapeutic diphenylcyclopropenone sensitization with weekly scalp DPC. Trimming pared 2 bases from V and 3 bases from J, leaving 8 bases between. Per germline, CDR1 MNHEY and CDR2 SVGAGI. The CDR3 runs to 13 residues. J is TRBJ2-7 and V is TRBV6-5; D remains ambiguous. The source material was whole blood, sampled in connection with sensitization to the hapten diphenylcyclopropenone (DPC). This TCR was recovered from a woman aged 50 to 60 with alopecia areata. Some clones in this sample may be carry-over from other donors' samples. The CDR3 DNA is TGTGCCAGCAGTTACGCAGGTATCTACGAGCAGTACTTC. This codes for CASSYAGIYEQYF.